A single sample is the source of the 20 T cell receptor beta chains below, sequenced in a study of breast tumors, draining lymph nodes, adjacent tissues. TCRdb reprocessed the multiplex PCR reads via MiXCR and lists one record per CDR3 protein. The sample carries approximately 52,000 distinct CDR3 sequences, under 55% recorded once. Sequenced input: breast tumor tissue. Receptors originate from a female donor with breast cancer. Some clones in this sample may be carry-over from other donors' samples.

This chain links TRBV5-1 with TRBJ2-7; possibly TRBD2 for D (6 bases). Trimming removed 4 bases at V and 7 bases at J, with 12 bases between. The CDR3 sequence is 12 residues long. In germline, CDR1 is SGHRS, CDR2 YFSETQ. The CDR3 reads CASSLVGGEQYF. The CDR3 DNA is TGCGCCAGCAGCCTGGTTGGGGGGGAGCAGTACTTC.

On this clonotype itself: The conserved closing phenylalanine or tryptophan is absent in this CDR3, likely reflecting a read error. DNA of the CDR3: TGTGCCAGCAGTGACTATTCCTACGAGCAGTACCTC. Protein sequence: CASSDYSYEQYL. The chain joins TRBV6-5 to TRBJ2-7; a possible D gene is TRBD2 (5 bases). Germline-derived CDR1 and CDR2 are MNHEY and SVGAGI. The CDR3 is 12 amino acids. Trimming shortened V by 5 bases and J by 1 base, and 6 bases separated the two germline ends.

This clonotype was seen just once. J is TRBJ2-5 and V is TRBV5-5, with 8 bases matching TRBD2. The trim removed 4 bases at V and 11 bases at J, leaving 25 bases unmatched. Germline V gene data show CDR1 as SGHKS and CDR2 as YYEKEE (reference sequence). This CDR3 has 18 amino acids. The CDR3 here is CASSLTVPSGLNTDAQYF. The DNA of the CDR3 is TGTGCCAGCAGCCTGACCGTCCCTAGCGGGCTTAACACAGATGCGCAGTACTTC.

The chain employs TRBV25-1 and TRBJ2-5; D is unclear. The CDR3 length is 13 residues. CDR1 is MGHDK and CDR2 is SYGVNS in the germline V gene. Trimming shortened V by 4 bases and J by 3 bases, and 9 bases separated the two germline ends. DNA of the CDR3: TGTGCCAGCAGTGCGTCAGCGAAAGAGACCCAGTACTTC. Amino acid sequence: CASSASAKETQYF.

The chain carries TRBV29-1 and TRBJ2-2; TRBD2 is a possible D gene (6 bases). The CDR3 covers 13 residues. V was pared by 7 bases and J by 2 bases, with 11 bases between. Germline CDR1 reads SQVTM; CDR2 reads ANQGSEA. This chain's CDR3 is CSARSGNTGELFF. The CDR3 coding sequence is TGCAGCGCACGTAGCGGAAACACCGGGGAGCTGTTTTTT.

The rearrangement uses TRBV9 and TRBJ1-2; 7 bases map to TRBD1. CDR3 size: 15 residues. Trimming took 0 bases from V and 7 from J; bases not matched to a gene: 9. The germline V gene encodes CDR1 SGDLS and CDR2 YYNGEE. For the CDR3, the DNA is TGTGCCAGCAGCGTAGAAGGGCAGGGGGTTTCTGGCTACACCTTC. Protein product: CASSVEGQGVSGYTF.

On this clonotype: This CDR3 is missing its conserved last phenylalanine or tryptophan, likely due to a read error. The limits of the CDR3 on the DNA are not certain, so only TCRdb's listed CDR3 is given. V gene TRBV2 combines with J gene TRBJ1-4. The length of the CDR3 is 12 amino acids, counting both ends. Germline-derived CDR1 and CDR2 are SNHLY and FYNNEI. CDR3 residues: CASSGVGEKLLS.

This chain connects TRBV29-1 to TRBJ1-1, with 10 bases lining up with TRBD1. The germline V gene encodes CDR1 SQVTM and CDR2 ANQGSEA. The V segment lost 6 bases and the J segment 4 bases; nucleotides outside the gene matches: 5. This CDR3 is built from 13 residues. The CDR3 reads CSVRDRGGTEAFF. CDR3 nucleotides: TGCAGCGTCAGGGACAGGGGAGGCACTGAAGCTTTCTTT.

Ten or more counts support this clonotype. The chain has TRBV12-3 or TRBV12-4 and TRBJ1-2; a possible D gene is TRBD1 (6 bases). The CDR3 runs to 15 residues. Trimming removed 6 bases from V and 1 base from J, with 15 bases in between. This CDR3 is CASSHNKGGNYGYTF. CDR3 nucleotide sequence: TGTGCCAGCAGCCACAATAAGGGGGGTAACTATGGCTACACCTTC.

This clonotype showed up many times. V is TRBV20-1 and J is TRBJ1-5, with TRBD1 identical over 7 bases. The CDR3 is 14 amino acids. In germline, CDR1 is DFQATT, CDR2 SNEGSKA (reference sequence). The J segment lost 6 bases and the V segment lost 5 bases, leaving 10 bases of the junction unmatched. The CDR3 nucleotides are TGCAGTGCTGCGGACAGGTTTTTGAGTCAGCCCCAGCATTTT. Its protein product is CSAADRFLSQPQHF.

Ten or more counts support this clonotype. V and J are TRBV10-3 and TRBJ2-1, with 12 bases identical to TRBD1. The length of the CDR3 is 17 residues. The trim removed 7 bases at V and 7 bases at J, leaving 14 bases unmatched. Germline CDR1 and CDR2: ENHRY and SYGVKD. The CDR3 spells CAIMKIPGQGASNEQFF. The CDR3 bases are TGTGCCATCATGAAAATCCCGGGACAGGGGGCAAGTAATGAGCAGTTCTTC.

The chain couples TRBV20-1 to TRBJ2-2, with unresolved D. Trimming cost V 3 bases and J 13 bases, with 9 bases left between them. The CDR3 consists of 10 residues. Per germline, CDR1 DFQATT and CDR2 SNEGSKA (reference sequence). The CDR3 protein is CSASLWGLFF. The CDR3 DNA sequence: TGCAGTGCTAGTCTGTGGGGGCTGTTTTTT.

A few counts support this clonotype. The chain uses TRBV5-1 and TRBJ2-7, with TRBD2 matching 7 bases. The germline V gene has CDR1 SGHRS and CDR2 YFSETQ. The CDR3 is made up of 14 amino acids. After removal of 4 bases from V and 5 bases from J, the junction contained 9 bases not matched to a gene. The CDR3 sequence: CASSLGGEGNEQYF. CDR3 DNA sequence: TGCGCCAGCAGCCTGGGAGGGGAAGGTAACGAGCAGTACTTC.

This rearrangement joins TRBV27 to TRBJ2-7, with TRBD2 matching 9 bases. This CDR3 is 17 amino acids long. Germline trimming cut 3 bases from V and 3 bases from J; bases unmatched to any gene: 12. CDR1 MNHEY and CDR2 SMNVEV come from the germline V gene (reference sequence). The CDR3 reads CASSFVSPGLASYEQYF. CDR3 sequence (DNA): TGTGCCAGCAGTTTCGTGAGTCCTGGACTAGCGAGCTACGAGCAGTACTTC.

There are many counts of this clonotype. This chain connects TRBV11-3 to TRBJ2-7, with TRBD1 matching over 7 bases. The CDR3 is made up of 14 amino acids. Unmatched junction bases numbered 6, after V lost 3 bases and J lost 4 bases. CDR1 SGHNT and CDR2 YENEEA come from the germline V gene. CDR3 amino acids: CASSFRDRQYEQYF. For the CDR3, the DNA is TGTGCCAGCAGCTTCCGGGACAGACAGTACGAGCAGTACTTC.

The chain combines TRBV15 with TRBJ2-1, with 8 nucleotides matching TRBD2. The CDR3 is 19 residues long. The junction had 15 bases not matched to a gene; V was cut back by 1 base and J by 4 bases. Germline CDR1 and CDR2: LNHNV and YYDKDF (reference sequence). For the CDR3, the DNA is TGTGCCACCAGCAGAGGGGGCGGCGATAGCGGGGCTACGTACAATGAGCAGTTCTTC. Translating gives CATSRGGGDSGATYNEQFF.

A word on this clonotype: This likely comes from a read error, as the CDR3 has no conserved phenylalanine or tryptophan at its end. CDR3 region: CSAARGDRGFDEQYS. The CDR3 bases are TGCAGTGCTGCCCGAGGGGACAGGGGGTTTGACGAGCAGTACTCC. This sequence joins TRBV20-1 and TRBJ2-7; 11 positions agree with TRBD1. After removal of 5 bases from V and 5 bases from J, the junction contained 11 bases not matched to a gene. CDR1 is DFQATT and CDR2 is SNEGSKA in the germline V gene (reference sequence). The length of the CDR3 is 15 residues.

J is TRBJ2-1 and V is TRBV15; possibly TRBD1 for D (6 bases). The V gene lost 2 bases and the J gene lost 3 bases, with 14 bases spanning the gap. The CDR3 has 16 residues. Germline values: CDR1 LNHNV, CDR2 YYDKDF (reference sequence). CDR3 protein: CATSRSGQRGYNEQFF. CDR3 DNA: TGTGCCACCAGCAGATCCGGACAGAGGGGCTACAATGAGCAGTTCTTC.

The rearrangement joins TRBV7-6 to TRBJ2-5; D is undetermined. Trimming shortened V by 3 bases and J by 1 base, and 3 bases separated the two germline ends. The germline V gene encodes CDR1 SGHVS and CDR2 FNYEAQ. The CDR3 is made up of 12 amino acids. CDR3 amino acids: CASSLGQETQYF. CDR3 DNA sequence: TGTGCCAGCAGCTTGGGCCAAGAGACCCAGTACTTC. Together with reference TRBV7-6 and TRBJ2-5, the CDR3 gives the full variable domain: GAGVSQSPRYKVTKRGQDVALRCDPISGHVSLYWYRQALGQGPEFLTYFNYEAQQDKSGLPNDRFSAERPEGSISTLTIQRTEQRDSAMYRCASSLGQETQYFGPGTRLLVL.

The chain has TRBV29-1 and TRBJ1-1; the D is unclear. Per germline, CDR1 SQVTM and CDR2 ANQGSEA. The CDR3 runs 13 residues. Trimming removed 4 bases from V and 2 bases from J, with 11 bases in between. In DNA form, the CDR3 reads TGCAGCGTTGGGAAGCAGGTAAACACTGAAGCTTTCTTT. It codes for CSVGKQVNTEAFF. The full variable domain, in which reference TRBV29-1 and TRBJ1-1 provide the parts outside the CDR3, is SAVISQKPSRDICQRGTSLTIQCQVDSQVTMMFWYRQQPGQSLTLIATANQGSEATYESGFVIDKFPISRPNLTFSTLTVSNMSPEDSSIYLCSVGKQVNTEAFFGQGTRLTVV.